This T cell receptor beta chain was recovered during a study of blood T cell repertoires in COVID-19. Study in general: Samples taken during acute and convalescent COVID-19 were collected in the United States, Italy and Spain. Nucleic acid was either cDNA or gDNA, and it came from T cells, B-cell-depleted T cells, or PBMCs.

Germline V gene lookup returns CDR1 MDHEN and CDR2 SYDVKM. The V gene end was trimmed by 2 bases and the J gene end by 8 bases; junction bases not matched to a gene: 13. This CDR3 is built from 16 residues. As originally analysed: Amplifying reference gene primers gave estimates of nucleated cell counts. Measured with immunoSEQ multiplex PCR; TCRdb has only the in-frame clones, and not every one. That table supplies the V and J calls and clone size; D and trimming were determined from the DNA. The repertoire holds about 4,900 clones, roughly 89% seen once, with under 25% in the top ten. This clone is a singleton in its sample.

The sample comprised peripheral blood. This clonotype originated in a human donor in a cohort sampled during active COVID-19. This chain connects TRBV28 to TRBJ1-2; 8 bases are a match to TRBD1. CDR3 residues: CASSLNNQGAKWGYTF. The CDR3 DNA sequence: TGTGCCAGCAGTTTAAATAACCAGGGGGCGAAGTGGGGCTACACCTTC.